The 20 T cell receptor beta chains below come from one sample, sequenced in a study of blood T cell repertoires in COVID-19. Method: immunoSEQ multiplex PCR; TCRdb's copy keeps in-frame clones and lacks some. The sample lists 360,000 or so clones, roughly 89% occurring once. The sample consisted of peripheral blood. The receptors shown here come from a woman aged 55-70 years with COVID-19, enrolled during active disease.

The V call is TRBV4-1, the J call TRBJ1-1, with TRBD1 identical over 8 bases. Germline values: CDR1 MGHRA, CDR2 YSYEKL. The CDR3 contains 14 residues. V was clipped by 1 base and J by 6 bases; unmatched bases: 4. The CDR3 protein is CASSQGTGSPEAFF. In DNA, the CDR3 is TGCGCCAGCAGCCAAGGGACAGGGAGCCCTGAAGCTTTCTTT.

The chain's CDR3 is CASSFMGAQGEKLFF. As DNA, the CDR3 is TGTGCCAGCAGCTTTATGGGGGCGCAGGGGGAAAAACTGTTTTTT. This sequence joins TRBV11-2 and TRBJ1-4; perhaps TRBD1 as D (6 bases). The CDR3 runs 15 residues. V lost 3 bases, J lost 8 bases, and 16 bases lay in between. Per germline, CDR1 SGHAT and CDR2 FQNNGV.

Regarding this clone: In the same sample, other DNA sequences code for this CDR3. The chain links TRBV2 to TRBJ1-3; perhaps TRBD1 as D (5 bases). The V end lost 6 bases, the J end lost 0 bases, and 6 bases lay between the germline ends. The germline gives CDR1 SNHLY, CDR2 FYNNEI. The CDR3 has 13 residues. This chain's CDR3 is CASSRDSGNTIYF. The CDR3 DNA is TGTGCCAGCAGCAGGGACTCTGGAAACACCATATATTTT. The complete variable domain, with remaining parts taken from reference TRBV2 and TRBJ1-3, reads EPEVTQTPSHQVTQMGQEVILRCVPISNHLYFYWYRQILGQKVEFLVSFYNNEISEKSEIFDDQFSVERPDGSNFTLKIRSTKLEDSAMYFCASSRDSGNTIYFGEGSWLTVV.

The CDR3 nucleotides read TGTGCCAGCAGCTTAAAGTCGGGAGATACGCAGTATTTT. Amino acid sequence: CASSLKSGDTQYF. V and J are TRBV7-9 and TRBJ2-3, with D uncertain. Germline V CDR1 and CDR2: SEHNR, FQNEAQ (reference sequence). V was trimmed by 2 bases and J by 5 bases, leaving 8 bases between them. CDR3 length: 13 amino acids.

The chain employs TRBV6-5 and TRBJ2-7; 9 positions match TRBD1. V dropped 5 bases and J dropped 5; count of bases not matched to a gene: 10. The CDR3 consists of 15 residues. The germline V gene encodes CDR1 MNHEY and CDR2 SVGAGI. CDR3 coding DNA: TGTGCCAGCAGTCCCCACAGGGGGCGAGGCAACGAGCAGTACTTC. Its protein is CASSPHRGRGNEQYF.

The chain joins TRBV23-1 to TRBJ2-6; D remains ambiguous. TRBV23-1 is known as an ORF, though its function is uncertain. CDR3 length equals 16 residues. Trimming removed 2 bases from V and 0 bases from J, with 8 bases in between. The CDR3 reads CASSQPQDSGANVLTF. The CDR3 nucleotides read TGCGCCAGCAGTCAACCCCAGGACTCTGGGGCCAACGTCCTGACTTTC.

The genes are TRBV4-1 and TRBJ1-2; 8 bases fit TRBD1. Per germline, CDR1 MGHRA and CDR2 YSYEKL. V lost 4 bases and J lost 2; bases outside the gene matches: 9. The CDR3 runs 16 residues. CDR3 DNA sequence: TGCGCCAGCAGCCGAGGCGGACAGGGAATAAACTATGGCTACACCTTC. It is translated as CASSRGGQGINYGYTF.

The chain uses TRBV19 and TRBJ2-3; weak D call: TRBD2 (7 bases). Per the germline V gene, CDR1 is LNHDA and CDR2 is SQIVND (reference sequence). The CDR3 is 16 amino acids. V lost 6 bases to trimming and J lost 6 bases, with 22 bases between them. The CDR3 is CASSPLRGQRVDTQYF. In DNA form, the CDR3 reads TGTGCCAGTAGCCCATTGCGGGGGCAGCGGGTCGATACGCAGTATTTT.

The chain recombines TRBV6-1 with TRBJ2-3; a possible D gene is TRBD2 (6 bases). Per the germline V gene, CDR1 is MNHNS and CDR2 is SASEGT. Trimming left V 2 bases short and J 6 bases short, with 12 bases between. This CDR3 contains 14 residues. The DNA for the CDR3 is TGTGCCAGCAGTGAAAGAGGTAGCGGCGATACGCAGTATTTT. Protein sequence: CASSERGSGDTQYF.

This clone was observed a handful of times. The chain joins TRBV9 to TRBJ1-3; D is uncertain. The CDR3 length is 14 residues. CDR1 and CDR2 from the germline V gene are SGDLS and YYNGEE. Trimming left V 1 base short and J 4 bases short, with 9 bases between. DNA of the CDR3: TGTGCCAGCAGCGTAATTGAGGGAGGAAACACCATATATTTT. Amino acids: CASSVIEGGNTIYF.

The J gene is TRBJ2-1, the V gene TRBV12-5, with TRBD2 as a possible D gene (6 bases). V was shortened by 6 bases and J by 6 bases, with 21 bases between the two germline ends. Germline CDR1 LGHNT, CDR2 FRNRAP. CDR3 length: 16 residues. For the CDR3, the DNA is TGTGCTAGTGGACGCGGGGATCTCAAATCGGGCAATGAGCAGTTCTTC. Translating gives CASGRGDLKSGNEQFF.

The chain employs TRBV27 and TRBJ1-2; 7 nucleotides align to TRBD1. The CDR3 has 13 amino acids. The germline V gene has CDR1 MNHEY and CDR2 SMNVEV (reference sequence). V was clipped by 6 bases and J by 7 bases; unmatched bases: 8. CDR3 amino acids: CASRPTGLFGYTF. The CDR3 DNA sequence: TGTGCCAGCAGGCCGACAGGGCTCTTTGGCTACACCTTC.

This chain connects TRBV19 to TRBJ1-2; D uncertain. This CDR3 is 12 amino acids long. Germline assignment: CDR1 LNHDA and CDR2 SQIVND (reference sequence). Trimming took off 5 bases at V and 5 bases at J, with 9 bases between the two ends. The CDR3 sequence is CASSPDKYGYTF. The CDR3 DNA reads TGTGCCAGTAGTCCCGACAAGTATGGCTACACCTTC.

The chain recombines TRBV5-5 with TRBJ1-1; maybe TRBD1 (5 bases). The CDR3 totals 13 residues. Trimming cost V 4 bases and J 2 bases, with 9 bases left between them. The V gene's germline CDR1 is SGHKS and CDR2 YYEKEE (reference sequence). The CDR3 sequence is CASSQGSNTEAFF. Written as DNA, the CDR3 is TGTGCCAGCAGCCAGGGTAGTAACACTGAAGCTTTCTTT.

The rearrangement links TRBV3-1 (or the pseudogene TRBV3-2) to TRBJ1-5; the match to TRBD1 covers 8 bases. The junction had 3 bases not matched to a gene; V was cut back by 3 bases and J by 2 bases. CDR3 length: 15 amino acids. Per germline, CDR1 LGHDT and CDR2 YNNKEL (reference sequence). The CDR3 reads CASSHGTGRNQPQHF. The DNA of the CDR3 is TGTGCCAGCAGCCACGGGACAGGACGCAATCAGCCCCAGCATTTT.

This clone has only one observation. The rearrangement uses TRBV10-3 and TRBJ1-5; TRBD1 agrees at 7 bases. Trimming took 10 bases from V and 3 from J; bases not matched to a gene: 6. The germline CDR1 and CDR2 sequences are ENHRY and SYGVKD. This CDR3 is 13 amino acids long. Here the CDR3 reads CATTGTVNQPQHF. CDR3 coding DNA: TGTGCCACTACCGGGACAGTCAATCAGCCCCAGCATTTT.

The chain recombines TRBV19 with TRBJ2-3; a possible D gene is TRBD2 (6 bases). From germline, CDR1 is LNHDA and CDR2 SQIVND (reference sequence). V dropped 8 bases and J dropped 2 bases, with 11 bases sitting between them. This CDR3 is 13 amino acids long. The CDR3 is CASLSGYTDTQYF. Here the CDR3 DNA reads TGTGCCAGTCTTAGCGGCTACACAGATACGCAGTATTTT.

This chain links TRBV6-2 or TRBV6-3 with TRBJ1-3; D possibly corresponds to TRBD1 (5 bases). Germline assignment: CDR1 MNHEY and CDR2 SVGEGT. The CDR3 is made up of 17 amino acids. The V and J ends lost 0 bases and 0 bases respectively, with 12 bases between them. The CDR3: CASSYSAGKASGNTIYF. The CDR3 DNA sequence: TGTGCCAGCAGTTACTCCGCAGGGAAGGCCTCTGGAAACACCATATATTTT.

CDR3 in DNA: TGTGCCAGCAGTCGGACAGGGAATTATGGAAACACCATATATTTT. Translation gives CASSRTGNYGNTIYF. The J gene is TRBJ1-3, the V gene TRBV2; TRBD1 matches at 8 bases. Germline CDR1 SNHLY, CDR2 FYNNEI. The ends lost 5 bases at V and 3 bases at J; junction bases unmatched: 6. The CDR3 contains 15 residues.

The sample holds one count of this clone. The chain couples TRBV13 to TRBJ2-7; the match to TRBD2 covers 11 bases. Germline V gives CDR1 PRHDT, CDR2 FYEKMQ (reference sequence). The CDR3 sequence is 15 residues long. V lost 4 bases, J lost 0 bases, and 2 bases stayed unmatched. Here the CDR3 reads CASSSGLAGSYEQYF. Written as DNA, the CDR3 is TGTGCCAGCAGCTCCGGACTAGCGGGCTCCTACGAGCAGTACTTC.